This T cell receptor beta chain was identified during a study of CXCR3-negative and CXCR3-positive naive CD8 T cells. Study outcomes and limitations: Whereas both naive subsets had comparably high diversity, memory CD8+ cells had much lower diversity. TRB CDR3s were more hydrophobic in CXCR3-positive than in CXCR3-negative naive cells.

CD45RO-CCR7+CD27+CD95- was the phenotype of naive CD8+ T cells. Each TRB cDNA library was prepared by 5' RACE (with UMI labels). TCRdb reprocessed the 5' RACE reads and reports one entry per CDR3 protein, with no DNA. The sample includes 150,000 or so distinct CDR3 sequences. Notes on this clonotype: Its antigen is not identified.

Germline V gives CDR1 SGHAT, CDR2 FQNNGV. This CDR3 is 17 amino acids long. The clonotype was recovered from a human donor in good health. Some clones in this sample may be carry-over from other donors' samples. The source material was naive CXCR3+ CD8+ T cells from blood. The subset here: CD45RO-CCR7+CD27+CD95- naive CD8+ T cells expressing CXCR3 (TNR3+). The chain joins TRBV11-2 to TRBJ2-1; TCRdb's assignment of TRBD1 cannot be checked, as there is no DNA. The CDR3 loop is CASSHGGWDTTYNEQFF. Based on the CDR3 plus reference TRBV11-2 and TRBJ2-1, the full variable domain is EAGVAQSPRYKIIEKRQSVAFWCNPISGHATLYWYQQILGQGPKLLIQFQNNGVVDDSQLPKDRFSAERLKGVDSTLKIQPAKLEDSAVYLCASSHGGWDTTYNEQFFGPGTRLTVL.